The 20 T cell receptor beta chains given below trace back to one sample, sequenced in a study of identifying expanded T cells in peripheral blood. Using immunoSEQ multiplex PCR, the repertoire was profiled, and TCRdb retains in-frame clones only, with some absent. The repertoire has under 110,000 clones, 70% to 90% of them found once; the top ten carry about a sixth. Sequencing used blood. All receptors come from a person aged 18 to 75 in good health.

The CDR3 spells CASSETRDRGYEQYF. DNA for the CDR3: TGCGCCAGCAGTGAAACTCGGGACAGGGGCTACGAGCAGTACTTC. V and J are TRBV10-1 and TRBJ2-7, with 10 bases matching TRBD1. This CDR3 region has 15 residues. CDR1 and CDR2 (germline): WNHNN, SYGVQD (reference sequence). After removal of 3 bases from V and 3 bases from J, the junction contained 5 bases not matched to a gene.

Concerning this clone: Because the CDR3's place on the DNA is in doubt, the DNA is left out and the CDR3 is given as listed by TCRdb. The J gene is TRBJ2-7, the V gene TRBV6-5; the table's D gene call, TRBD1, was not cross checked with the DNA. Germline CDR1 MNHEY, CDR2 SVGAGI. The length of the CDR3 is 14 amino acids, counting both ends. The CDR3 loop reads CASSSSGQGSEQYF.

The sample holds one count of this clone. The chain recombines TRBV7-2 with TRBJ1-5; D not resolved. Deletions cut 5 bases from V and 5 bases from J, with 13 bases between. The CDR3 has 14 amino acids. Germline V lookup: CDR1 SGHTA, CDR2 FQGNSA. The CDR3 here is CASSTRHGYQPQHF. As DNA, the CDR3 is TGTGCCAGCAGCACACGACACGGGTATCAGCCCCAGCATTTT.

CDR3 nucleotide sequence: TGTGCCAGCAGTTACCAACAGGGGAGGGGGGAGACCCAGTACTTC. Residues: CASSYQQGRGETQYF. The gene calls are TRBV6-5 and TRBJ2-5; D may be TRBD1 or TRBD2 (7 bases each). V dropped 2 bases and J dropped 5 bases, with 15 bases sitting between them. Germline V gene data show CDR1 as MNHEY and CDR2 as SVGAGI. This CDR3 comprises 15 residues.

This clone was seen once. The DNA for the CDR3 is TGTGCCAGCAGTTACTCGGCGGATATGGCGGGTCAGCCCCAGCATTTT. Protein: CASSYSADMAGQPQHF. The chain combines TRBV6-5 with TRBJ1-5; D remains unclear. Trimming removed 0 bases from V and 6 bases from J, with 15 bases in between. The germline V gene encodes CDR1 MNHEY and CDR2 SVGAGI. The CDR3 extends over 16 amino acids.

J is TRBJ1-2 and V is TRBV5-6; 11 bases line up with TRBD1. This CDR3 has 16 amino acids. Germline lookup yields CDR1 SGHDT and CDR2 YYEEEE. V shed 0 bases, J shed 6 bases, and the junction held 7 bases outside the gene matches. The CDR3, as DNA: TGTGCCAGCAGCTTGGGGACAGGGGGCGGATGGGATGGCTACACCTTC. Protein: CASSLGTGGGWDGYTF. The variable domain in full, with the rest retrieved from reference TRBV5-6 and TRBJ1-2, is DAGVTQSPTHLIKTRGQQVTLRCSPKSGHDTVSWYQQALGQGPQFIFQYYEEEERQRGNFPDRFSGHQFPNYSSELNVNALLLGDSALYLCASSLGTGGGWDGYTFGSGTRLTVV.

J is TRBJ1-6 and V is TRBV5-1; 8 bases fit TRBD1. The CDR3 spans 15 residues. Germline CDR1 and CDR2: SGHRS and YFSETQ. V shed 4 bases and J 6 bases; nucleotides not matched to a gene: 6. The CDR3 protein is CASSQGQGGNSPLHF. CDR3 nucleotides: TGCGCCAGCAGCCAAGGACAGGGTGGTAATTCACCCCTCCACTTT.

The J gene is TRBJ2-3, the V gene TRBV4-3, with 8 nucleotides matching TRBD2. Germline trimming cut 1 base from V and 6 bases from J; bases unmatched to any gene: 9. Germline CDR1 LGHNA, CDR2 YSLEER. CDR3 length equals 16 residues. The CDR3 sequence is CASSQASRGGGDTQYF. DNA of the CDR3: TGCGCCAGCAGCCAAGCTTCTCGGGGGGGCGGGGATACGCAGTATTTT.

V is TRBV21-1 and J is TRBJ2-1; the table's TRBD2 call for D was not verified on the DNA. TRBV21-1 is shown as a pseudogene. CDR3 length: 11 amino acids. The CDR3 spells CASRPDNEQFF. The CDR3 nucleotides are TGTGCCAGCAGACCGGACAATGAGCAGTTCTTC.

This sequence joins TRBV15 and TRBJ2-5, with 12 nucleotides matching TRBD2. V lost 0 bases, J lost 13 bases, and 9 bases stayed unmatched. The V gene's germline CDR1 is LNHNV and CDR2 YYDKDF (reference sequence). The CDR3 loop spans 15 amino acids. The CDR3, as DNA: TGTGCCACCAGCAGAGATCTAGCGGGGGGGCCTCATCGGTACTTC. It is translated as CATSRDLAGGPHRYF.

The chain carries TRBV7-2 and TRBJ2-7; 10 bases agree with TRBD1. V trimming: 5 bases; J trimming: 4 bases; junction bases outside the gene matches: 5. The CDR3 covers 14 residues. Per germline, CDR1 SGHTA and CDR2 FQGNSA. CDR3 coding DNA: TGTGCCAGCAGCGTTAGGACAGGGGGTTACGAGCAGTACTTC. Protein: CASSVRTGGYEQYF.

V is TRBV5-6 and J is TRBJ1-2; no reliable D call. Trimming cost V 4 bases and J 7 bases, with 11 bases left between them. This CDR3 is built from 12 residues. CDR1 and CDR2 from the germline V gene are SGHDT and YYEEEE. The CDR3 region has the DNA TGTGCCAGCAGCCCCGGCAGCCGTGGCTACACCTTC. Translated, it gives CASSPGSRGYTF.

The CDR3 coding sequence is TGTGCCAGCAGGTACAGGGGATTGGACACCGGGGAGCTGTTTTTT. Its translation: CASRYRGLDTGELFF. The gene calls are TRBV2 and TRBJ2-2; 7 bases agree with TRBD1. Trimming cost V 6 bases and J 3 bases; bases outside gene matches: 7. Looked up from germline, CDR1 is SNHLY and CDR2 is FYNNEI. This CDR3 contains 15 residues.

The chain employs TRBV7-2 and TRBJ1-5, with D possibly being TRBD1 (6 bases). Germline loops: CDR1 SGHTA, CDR2 FQGNSA. V lost 7 bases, J lost 1 base, and 17 bases lay in between. This CDR3 contains 16 residues. The CDR3 nucleotides are TGTGCCAGCACCCCACAGGGCGGGATCAGCAATCAGCCCCAGCATTTT. Translation gives CASTPQGGISNQPQHF.

This chain connects TRBV10-3 to TRBJ1-1; 7 nucleotides align to TRBD1. V dropped 0 bases and J dropped 0; count of bases not matched to a gene: 4. CDR1 ENHRY and CDR2 SYGVKD come from the germline V gene. The CDR3 sequence is 16 residues long. DNA for the CDR3: TGTGCCATCAGTGAGTCCCCAGGGGGTCTGAACACTGAAGCTTTCTTT. Protein product: CAISESPGGLNTEAFF.

This chain connects TRBV2 to TRBJ1-5, with D possibly TRBD1 on 5 matching bases. CDR1 and CDR2 from the germline V gene are SNHLY and FYNNEI. V gave up 1 base and J gave up 6 bases, with 7 bases separating them. The CDR3 has 13 amino acids. CDR3 coding DNA: TGTGCCAGCAGTGAAGAGGGACGTCAGCCCCAGCATTTT. It encodes CASSEEGRQPQHF.

The rearrangement joins TRBV7-2 to TRBJ2-3; 10 nucleotides match TRBD2. This CDR3 is built from 16 residues. Germline CDR1 reads SGHTA; CDR2 reads FQGNSA. V lost 4 bases, J lost 0 bases, and 4 bases stayed unmatched. DNA of the CDR3: TGTGCCAGCAGCTCTAGCGGGGGCCCGAGCACAGATACGCAGTATTTT. Protein product: CASSSSGGPSTDTQYF.

The chain uses TRBV18 and TRBJ2-1, with TRBD2 matching 8 bases. The germline V gene encodes CDR1 KGHSH and CDR2 LQKENI. The CDR3 loop spans 18 amino acids. Unmatched junction bases numbered 11, after V lost 3 bases and J lost 1 base. The CDR3 loop is CASSPYASAGVSYNEQFF. CDR3 coding DNA: TGTGCCAGCTCACCCTACGCGTCAGCGGGGGTATCCTACAATGAGCAGTTCTTC.

The gene calls are TRBV18 and TRBJ1-1; D gene unclear. V was trimmed by 1 base and J by 1 base, leaving 4 bases between them. From germline, CDR1 is KGHSH and CDR2 LQKENI. This CDR3 has 13 amino acids. DNA for the CDR3: TGTGCCAGCTCACCACAAGAGAACACTGAAGCTTTCTTT. It yields the protein CASSPQENTEAFF.

V gene TRBV25-1 combines with J gene TRBJ2-7; D is perhaps TRBD2 (6 bases). V was clipped by 4 bases and J by 6 bases, with 16 bases between them. CDR1 and CDR2 from the germline V gene are MGHDK and SYGVNS. The CDR3 is made up of 14 amino acids. The CDR3 coding sequence is TGTGCCAGCAGTGGGGACCTGGCCGGGGGCGAGCAGTACTTC. Protein: CASSGDLAGGEQYF.